This entry describes one T cell receptor (beta chain). The sample belongs to a study of blood T cell repertoires in COVID-19. Study information: COVID-19 samples collected from the United States, Italy and Spain covered acute and convalescent phases.

This CDR3 is 15 amino acids long. Germline V gives CDR1 MDHEN, CDR2 SYDVKM. Trimming cost V 4 bases and J 5 bases; bases outside gene matches: 8. This table comes from immunoSEQ multiplex PCR, and its TCRdb copy is limited to in-frame clones, with some not included. The sample lists a few hundred thousand clones, around 86% occurring once. The TCR was taken from a man in his sixties with acute or convalescent COVID-19. The chain joins TRBV28 to TRBJ1-5; 7 bases are shared with TRBD1. Sequenced input: peripheral blood. Here the CDR3 DNA reads TGTGCCAGCAGTTCTCCCGGGACAGCCGATCAGCCCCAGCATTTT. This gives the protein CASSSPGTADQPQHF.